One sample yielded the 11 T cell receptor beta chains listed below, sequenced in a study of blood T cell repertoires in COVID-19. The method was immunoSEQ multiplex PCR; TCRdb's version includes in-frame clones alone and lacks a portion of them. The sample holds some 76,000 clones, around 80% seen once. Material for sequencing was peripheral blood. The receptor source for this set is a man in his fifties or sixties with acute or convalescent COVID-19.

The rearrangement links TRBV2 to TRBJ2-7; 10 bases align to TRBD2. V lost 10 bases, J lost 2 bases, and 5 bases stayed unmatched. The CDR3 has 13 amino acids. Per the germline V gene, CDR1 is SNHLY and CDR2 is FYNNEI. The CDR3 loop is CATLAGVAYEQYF. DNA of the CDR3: TGTGCCACCCTAGCGGGAGTAGCCTACGAGCAGTACTTC.

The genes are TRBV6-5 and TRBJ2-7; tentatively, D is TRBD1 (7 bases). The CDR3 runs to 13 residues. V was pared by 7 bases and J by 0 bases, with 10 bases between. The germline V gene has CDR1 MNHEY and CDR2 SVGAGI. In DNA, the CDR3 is TGTGCCAGCAAGCAGGGGGGCTCCTACGAGCAGTACTTC. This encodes CASKQGGSYEQYF.

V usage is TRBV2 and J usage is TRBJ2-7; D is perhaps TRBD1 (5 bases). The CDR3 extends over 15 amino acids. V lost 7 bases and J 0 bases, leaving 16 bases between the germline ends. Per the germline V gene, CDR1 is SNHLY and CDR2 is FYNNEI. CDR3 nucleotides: TGTGCCAGCAAGAAGGTGACAGACTTCTCCTACGAGCAGTACTTC. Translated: CASKKVTDFSYEQYF.

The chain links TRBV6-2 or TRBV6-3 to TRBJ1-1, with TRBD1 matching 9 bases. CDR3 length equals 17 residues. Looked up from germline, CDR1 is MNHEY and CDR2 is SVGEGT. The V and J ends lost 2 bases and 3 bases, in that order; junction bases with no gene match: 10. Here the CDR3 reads CASSYDPNRGPDTEAFF. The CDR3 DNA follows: TGTGCCAGCAGTTACGATCCGAACAGGGGGCCGGACACTGAAGCTTTCTTT.

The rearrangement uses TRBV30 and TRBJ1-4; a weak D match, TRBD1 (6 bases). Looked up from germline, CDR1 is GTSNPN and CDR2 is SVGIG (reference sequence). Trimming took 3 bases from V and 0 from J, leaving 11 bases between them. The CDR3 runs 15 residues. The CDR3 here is CAWSPDRPTNEKLFF. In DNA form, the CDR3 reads TGTGCCTGGAGCCCCGACAGGCCAACTAATGAAAAACTGTTTTTT.

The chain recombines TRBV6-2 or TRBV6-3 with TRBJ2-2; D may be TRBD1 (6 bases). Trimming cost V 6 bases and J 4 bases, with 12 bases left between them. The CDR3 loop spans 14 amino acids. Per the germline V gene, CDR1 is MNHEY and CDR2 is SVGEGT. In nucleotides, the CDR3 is TGTGCCAGCAGCCACCGAGGGGGCACCGGGGAGCTGTTTTTT. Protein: CASSHRGGTGELFF.

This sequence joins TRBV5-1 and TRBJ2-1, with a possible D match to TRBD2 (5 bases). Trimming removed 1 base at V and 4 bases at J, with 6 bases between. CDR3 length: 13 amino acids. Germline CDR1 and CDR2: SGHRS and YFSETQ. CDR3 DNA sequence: TGCGCCAGCAGCTTGACTAGTTACAATGAGCAGTTCTTC. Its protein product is CASSLTSYNEQFF.

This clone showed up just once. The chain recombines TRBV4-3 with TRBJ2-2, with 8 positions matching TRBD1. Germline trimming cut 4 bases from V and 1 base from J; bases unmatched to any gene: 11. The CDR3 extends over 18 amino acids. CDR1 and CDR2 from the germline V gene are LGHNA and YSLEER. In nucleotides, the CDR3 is TGCGCCAGCAGCCCCCAGGGGGCAGTGGGAAGGAACACCGGGGAGCTGTTTTTT. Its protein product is CASSPQGAVGRNTGELFF.

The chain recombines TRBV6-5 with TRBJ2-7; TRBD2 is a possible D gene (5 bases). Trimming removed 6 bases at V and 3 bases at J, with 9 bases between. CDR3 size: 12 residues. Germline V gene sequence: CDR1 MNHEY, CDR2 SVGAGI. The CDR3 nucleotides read TGTGCCAGCAGGGACGGGGACTACGAGCAGTACTTC. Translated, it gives CASRDGDYEQYF.

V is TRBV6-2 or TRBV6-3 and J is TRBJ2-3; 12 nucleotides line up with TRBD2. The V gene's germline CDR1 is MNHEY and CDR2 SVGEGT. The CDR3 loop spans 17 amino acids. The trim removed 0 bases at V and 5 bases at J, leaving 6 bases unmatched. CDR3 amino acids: CASSYSASGGARDTQYF. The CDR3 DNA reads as TGTGCCAGCAGTTACTCGGCTAGCGGGGGGGCCAGAGATACGCAGTATTTT.

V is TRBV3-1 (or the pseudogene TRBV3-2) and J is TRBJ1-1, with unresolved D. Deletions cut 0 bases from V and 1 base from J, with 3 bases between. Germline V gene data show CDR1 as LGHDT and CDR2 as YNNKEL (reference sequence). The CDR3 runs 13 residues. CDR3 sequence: CASSQDRNTEAFF. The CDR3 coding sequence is TGTGCCAGCAGCCAAGACAGGAACACTGAAGCTTTCTTT.